The 3 T cell receptor beta chains presented below share a single source sample, sequenced in a study of regulatory T cells. Study-wide points: In CD3G-deficient patients, conventional CD4+ T cells were enriched for hydrophobic CDR3 residues at positions 6 and 7.

Their specific antigens are unknown. Amplification used 52 TRBV primers and 13 TRBJ primers. The table came from immunoSEQ multiplex PCR; TCRdb's copy has only in-frame clones and leaves some out. The sample consists of about 35,000 clones, 75% to 90% of them appearing once. Material: conventional CD4+ T cells sorted from blood. The source is a person aged 18 to 30 with CD3G deficiency.

The rearrangement uses TRBV5-1 and TRBJ1-1; 7 positions agree with TRBD1. The CDR3 covers 15 residues. The germline CDR1 and CDR2 sequences are SGHRS and YFSETQ. The J segment lost 0 bases and the V segment lost 5 bases, leaving 7 bases of the junction unmatched. The CDR3 loop reads CASRQGTALNTEAFF. The CDR3 bases are TGCGCCAGCAGGCAAGGGACAGCGCTGAACACTGAAGCTTTCTTT.

The CDR3 DNA reads TGTGCCAGCAGCCAAAGGGTGGTAAATGAGCAGTTCTTC. Translated, it gives CASSQRVVNEQFF. V and J are TRBV11-2 and TRBJ2-1; D not resolved. The CDR3 length is 13 residues. Trimming stripped 5 bases from V and 7 bases from J, with 12 bases between. CDR1 and CDR2 (germline): SGHAT, FQNNGV.

The chain combines TRBV28 with TRBJ2-5; D perhaps matches TRBD1 (5 bases). With 10 bases removed from V and 3 bases from J, the gap between germline ends came to 15 bases. The germline CDR1 and CDR2 sequences are MDHEN and SYDVKM. This CDR3 is built from 13 residues. CDR3 sequence (DNA): TGTGCCACCGAACGGACACAAGAAGAGACCCAGTACTTC. It yields the protein CATERTQEETQYF.